This T cell receptor (beta chain) was captured by sequencing in a study of cytomegalovirus exposure and HLA in healthy donors. The study's findings and limits: Fewer N-insertions (relative to the roughly 660-donor mean) were reportedly seen in an Asian-associated ancestry cluster in a later analysis. Among TCR beta chains, those listed as cytomegalovirus-associated numbered roughly 150.

A remark on this clone: Antigen specificity is unknown.

Between the trimmed V and J ends, which lost 5 bases and 2 bases, there was a span of 16 bases. Germline loops: CDR1 SGHVS, CDR2 FNYEAQ. The CDR3 contains 15 residues. The PCR ran on 60 Vbeta and 13 Jbeta primers. Assay: immunoSEQ multiplex PCR; the TCRdb copy retains only in-frame clones and omits some. This table holds about 160,000 clones, more than 70% found once. Source material: PBMCs. This TCR was recovered from a man in his sixties in good health and CMV-seronegative. The chain is built from TRBV7-6 and TRBJ2-7, with TRBD1 as a possible D gene (6 bases). DNA of the CDR3: TGTGCCAGCAGCCAACGTTACAGGGCCCCCTACGAGCAGTACTTC. It encodes CASSQRYRAPYEQYF.